Given below is one TCR beta chain in context. The junction had 6 bases not matched to a gene; V was cut back by 1 base and J by 4 bases. The CDR3 has 17 amino acids. CDR1 is SGDLS and CDR2 is YYNGEE in the germline V gene. Reasons for excluding patients were uncontrolled infection, other autoimmune disease, pregnancy or lactation. These data are taken from a study of T cells in Graves' hyperthyroidism and ophthalmopathy. There were TCR beta CDR3 regions amplified from RNA transcripts. A first-round RT-PCR of the TCR CDR3 used the HTBI primer set. Via MiXCR, TCRdb re-called the multiplex PCR reads, giving one row per CDR3 protein. The table includes some 720,000 distinct CDR3 sequences, about 15% detected once.

The genes are TRBV9 and TRBJ2-1; 12 bases line up with TRBD2. The material sequenced was blood. This receptor was taken from a young man with Graves' hyperthyroidism. DNA for the CDR3: TGTGCCAGCAGCGTACTCCCCGGACTAGCGGGATACAATGAGCAGTTCTTC. It encodes CASSVLPGLAGYNEQFF.